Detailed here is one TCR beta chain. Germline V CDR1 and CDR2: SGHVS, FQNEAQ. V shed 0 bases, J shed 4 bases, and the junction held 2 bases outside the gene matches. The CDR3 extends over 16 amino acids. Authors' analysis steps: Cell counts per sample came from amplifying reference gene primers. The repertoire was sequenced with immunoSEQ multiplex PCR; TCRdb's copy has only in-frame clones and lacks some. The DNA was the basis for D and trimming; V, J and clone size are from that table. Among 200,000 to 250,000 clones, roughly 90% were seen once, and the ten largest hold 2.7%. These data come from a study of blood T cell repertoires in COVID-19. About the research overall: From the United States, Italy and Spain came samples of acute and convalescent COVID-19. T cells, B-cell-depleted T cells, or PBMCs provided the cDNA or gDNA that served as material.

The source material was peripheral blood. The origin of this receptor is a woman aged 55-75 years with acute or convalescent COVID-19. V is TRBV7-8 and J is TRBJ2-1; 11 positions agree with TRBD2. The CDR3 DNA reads TGTGCCAGCAGCTTAGCGCGACTAGCGGGATACAATGAGCAGTTCTTC. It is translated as CASSLARLAGYNEQFF.